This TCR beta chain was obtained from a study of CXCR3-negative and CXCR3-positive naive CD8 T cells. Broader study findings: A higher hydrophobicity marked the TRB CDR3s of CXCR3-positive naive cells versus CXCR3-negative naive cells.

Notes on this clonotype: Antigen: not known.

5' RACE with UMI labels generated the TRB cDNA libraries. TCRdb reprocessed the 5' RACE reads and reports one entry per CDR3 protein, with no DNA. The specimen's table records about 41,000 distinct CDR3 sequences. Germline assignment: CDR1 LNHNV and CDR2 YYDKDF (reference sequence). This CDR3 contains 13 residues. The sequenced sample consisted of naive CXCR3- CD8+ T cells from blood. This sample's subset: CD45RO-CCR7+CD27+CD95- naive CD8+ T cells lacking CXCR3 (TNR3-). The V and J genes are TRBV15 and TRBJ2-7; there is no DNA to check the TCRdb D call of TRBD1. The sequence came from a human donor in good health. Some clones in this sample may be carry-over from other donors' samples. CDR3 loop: CATSSLTGREQYF. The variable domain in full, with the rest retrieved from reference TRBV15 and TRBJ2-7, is DAMVIQNPRYQVTQFGKPVTLSCSQTLNHNVMYWYQQKSSQAPKLLFHYYDKDFNNEADTPDNFQSRRPNTSFCFLDIRSPGLGDTAMYLCATSSLTGREQYFGPGTRLTVT.